This T cell receptor (beta chain) was profiled in a study of T cells in Graves' hyperthyroidism and ophthalmopathy. At the level of the study: Peripheral blood collection took place at initial diagnosis, before any treatment. Study results and limitations: Blood also contained most expanded thyroid clonotypes above 0.001.

This clonotype was observed a few times. Antigen unknown. CDR1 LGHDT and CDR2 YNNKEL come from the germline V gene (reference sequence). This CDR3 contains 16 residues. Trimming took off 3 bases at V and 0 bases at J, with 11 bases between the two ends. From RNA transcripts, TCR beta CDR3 regions were amplified. The TCR CDR3 first-round RT-PCR relied on the HTBI primer set. Each CDR3 protein gets one entry after TCRdb re-called the multiplex PCR reads with MiXCR. The sample holds around 400,000 distinct CDR3 sequences, around 16% seen once. Out of over 9 ml of fresh peripheral blood came the PBMCs. The clonotype comes from a young woman with Graves' hyperthyroidism that later progressed to Graves' ophthalmopathy. The specimen sequenced was blood. The chain links TRBV3-1 to TRBJ2-2, with D possibly TRBD1 on 6 matching bases. CDR3 residues: CASSHDGTSNTGELFF. The CDR3 DNA sequence: TGTGCCAGCAGCCACGATGGGACATCGAACACCGGGGAGCTGTTTTTT. The full variable domain, completed using reference TRBV3-1 and TRBJ2-2, is DTAVSQTPKYLVTQMGNDKSIKCEQNLGHDTMYWYKQDSKKFLKIMFSYNNKELIINETVPNRFSPKSPDKAHLNLHINSLELGDSAVYFCASSHDGTSNTGELFFGEGSRLTVL.